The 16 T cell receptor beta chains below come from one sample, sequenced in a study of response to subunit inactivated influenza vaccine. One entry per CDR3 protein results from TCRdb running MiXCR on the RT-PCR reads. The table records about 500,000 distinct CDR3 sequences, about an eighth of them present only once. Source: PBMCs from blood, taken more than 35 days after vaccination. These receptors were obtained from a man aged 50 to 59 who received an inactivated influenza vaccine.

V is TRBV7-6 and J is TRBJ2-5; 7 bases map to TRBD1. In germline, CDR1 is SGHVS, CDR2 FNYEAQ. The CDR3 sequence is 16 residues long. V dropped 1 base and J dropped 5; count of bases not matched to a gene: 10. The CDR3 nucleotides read TGTGCCAGCAGCTTAGGGTCCACAGGGGTTTTGGAGACCCAGTACTTC. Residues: CASSLGSTGVLETQYF.

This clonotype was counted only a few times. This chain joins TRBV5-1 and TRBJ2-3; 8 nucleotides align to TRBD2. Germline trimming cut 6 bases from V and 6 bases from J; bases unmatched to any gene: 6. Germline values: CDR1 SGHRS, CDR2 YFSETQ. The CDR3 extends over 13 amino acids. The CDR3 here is CASKERESDTQYF. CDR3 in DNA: TGCGCCAGCAAGGAGCGGGAGTCGGATACGCAGTATTTT.

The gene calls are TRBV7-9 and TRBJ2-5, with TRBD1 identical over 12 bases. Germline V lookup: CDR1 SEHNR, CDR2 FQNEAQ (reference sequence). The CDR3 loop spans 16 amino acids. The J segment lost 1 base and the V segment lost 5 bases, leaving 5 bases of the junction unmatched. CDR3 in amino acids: CASSPGTGGRQETQYF. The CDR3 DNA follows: TGTGCCAGCAGCCCTGGGACAGGGGGCCGCCAAGAGACCCAGTACTTC.

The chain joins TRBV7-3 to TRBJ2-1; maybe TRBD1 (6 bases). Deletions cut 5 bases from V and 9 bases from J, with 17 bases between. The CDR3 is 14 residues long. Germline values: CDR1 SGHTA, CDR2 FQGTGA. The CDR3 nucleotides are TGTGCCAGCAGCACGACAGGAACCACGTCTGAGCAGTTCTTC. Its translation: CASSTTGTTSEQFF.

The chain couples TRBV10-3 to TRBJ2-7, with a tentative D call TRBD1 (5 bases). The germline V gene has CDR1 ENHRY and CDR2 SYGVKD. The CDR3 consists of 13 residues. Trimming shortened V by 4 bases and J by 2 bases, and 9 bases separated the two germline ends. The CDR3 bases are TGTGCCATCAGTGTCCAGGACACCTACGAGCAGTACTTC. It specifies CAISVQDTYEQYF.

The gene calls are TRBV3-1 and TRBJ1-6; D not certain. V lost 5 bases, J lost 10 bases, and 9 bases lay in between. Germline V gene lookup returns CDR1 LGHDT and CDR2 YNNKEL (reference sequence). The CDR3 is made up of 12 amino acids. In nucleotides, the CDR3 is TGTGCCAGCAGCTCGGCGGGATCACCCCTCCACTTT. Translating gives CASSSAGSPLHF.

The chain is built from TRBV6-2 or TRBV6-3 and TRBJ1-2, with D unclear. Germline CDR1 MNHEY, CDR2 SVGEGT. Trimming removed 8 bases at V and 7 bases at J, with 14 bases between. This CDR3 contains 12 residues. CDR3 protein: CASSNSGFGYTF. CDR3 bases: TGTGCCAGCTCCAACTCAGGCTTTGGCTACACCTTC.

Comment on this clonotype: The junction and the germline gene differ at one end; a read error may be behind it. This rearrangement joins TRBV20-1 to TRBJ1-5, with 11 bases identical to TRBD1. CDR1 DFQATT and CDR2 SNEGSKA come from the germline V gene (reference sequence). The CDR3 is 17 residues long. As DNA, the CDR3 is TGCAGTGCTGGAGAACTGGGACAGGGGGGCGGCAATCAGCCCCAGCATTTT. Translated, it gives CSAGELGQGGGNQPQHF.

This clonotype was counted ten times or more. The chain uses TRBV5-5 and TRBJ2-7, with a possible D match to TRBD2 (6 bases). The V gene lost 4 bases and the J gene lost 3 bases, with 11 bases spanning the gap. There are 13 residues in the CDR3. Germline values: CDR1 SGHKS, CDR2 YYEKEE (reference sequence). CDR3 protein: CASSPRDFYEQYF. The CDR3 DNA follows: TGTGCCAGCAGCCCGCGGGATTTCTACGAGCAGTACTTC.

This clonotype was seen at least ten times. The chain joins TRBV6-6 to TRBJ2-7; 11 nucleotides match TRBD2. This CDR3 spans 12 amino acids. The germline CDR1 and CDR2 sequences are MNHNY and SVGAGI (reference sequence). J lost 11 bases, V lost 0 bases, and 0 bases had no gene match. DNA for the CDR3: TGTGCCAGCAGTTACTCGACTAGCGGGGAGTACTTC. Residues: CASSYSTSGEYF.

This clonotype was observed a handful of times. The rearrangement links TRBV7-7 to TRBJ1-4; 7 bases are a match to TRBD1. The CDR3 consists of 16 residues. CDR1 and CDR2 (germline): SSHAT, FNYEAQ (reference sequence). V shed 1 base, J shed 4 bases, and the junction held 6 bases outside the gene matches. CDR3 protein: CASSLGTGANNEKLFF. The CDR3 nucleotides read TGTGCCAGCAGCTTAGGTACAGGGGCGAATAATGAAAAACTGTTTTTT.

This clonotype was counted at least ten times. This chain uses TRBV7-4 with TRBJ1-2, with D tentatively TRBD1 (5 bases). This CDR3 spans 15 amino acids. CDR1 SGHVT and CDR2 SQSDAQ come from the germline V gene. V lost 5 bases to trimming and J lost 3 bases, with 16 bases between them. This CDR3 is CASSPPSGRDYGYTF. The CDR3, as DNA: TGTGCCAGCAGCCCCCCATCGGGCAGGGACTATGGCTACACCTTC.

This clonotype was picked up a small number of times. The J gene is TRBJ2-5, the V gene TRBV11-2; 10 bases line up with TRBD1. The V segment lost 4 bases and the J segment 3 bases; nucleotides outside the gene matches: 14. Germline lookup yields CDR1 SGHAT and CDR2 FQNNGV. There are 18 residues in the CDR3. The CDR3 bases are TGTGCCAGCAGCTCGGGACAGGGGAATAGGACGTCGGAAGAGACCCAGTACTTC. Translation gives CASSSGQGNRTSEETQYF.

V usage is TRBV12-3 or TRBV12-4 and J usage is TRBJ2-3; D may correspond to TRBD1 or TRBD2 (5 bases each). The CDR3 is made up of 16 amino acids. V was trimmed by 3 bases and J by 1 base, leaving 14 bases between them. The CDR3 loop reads CASSFVPGRGTDTQYF. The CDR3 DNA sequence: TGTGCCAGCAGTTTCGTTCCGGGGCGGGGCACAGATACGCAGTATTTT.

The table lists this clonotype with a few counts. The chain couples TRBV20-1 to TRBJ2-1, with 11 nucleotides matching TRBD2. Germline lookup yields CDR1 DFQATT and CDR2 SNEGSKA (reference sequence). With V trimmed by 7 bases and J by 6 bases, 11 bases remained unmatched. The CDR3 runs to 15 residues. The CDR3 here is CSEQTYSGRANEQFF. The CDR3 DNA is TGCAGTGAGCAGACGTATAGCGGGAGGGCCAATGAGCAGTTCTTC.

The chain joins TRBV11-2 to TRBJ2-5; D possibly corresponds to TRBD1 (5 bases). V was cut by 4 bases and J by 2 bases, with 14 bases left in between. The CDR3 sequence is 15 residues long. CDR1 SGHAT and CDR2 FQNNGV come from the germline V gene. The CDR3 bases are TGTGCCAGCAGCTACACAGGAGAATCTCAAGAGACCCAGTACTTC. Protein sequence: CASSYTGESQETQYF.